These T cell receptor beta chains were read from a single sample in a study of siplizumab effects on memory and regulatory T cells. Clones were read by immunoSEQ multiplex PCR, and TCRdb kept only the in-frame ones, dropping some. The top ten clones hold roughly 0.4% of a sample with 50,000 to 75,000 clones, around 80% of them seen once. The sample consisted of memory CD4+ T cells sorted from blood. The receptor source for this set is a human donor in good health. CDR3s include the opening cysteine and the closing phenylalanine or tryptophan. A D gene is named only where the DNA matches it firmly. Only part of the rows carry a size: once, few, many, or a class if the clone is expanded.

d_call: TRBD1; j_call: TRBJ1-1; v_call: TRBV7-2; clone_size: -; cdr3_nt: TGTGCCAGCACCCCCGGGGTCGGGACAGGGGCCACTGAAGCTTTCTTT; cdr3_aa: CASTPGVGTGATEAFF
d_call: -; j_call: TRBJ2-6; v_call: TRBV19; clone_size: -; cdr3_nt: TGTGCCAGTAGTCGGCAGGGAACCGGGGCCAACGTCCTGACTTTC; cdr3_aa: CASSRQGTGANVLTF
d_call: -; j_call: TRBJ2-1; v_call: TRBV19; clone_size: -; cdr3_nt: TGTGCCAGTAGTGGGAGGAATGAGCAGTTCTTC; cdr3_aa: CASSGRNEQFF
d_call: -; j_call: TRBJ1-1; v_call: TRBV9; clone_size: few; cdr3_nt: TGTGCCCCGACGCAAGTGGATTGGCAGTACACTGAAGCTTTCTTT; cdr3_aa: CAPTQVDWQYTEAFF
d_call: -; j_call: TRBJ1-2; v_call: TRBV28; clone_size: -; cdr3_nt: TGTGCCACCTATACAGTGGGGTTGGATAACTATGGCTACACCTTC; cdr3_aa: CATYTVGLDNYGYTF
d_call: -; j_call: TRBJ1-2; v_call: TRBV7-9; clone_size: -; cdr3_nt: TGTGCCAGCAGCTTAGAGTCCAGGCATAACTATGGCTACACCTTC; cdr3_aa: CASSLESRHNYGYTF
d_call: TRBD1; j_call: TRBJ1-5; v_call: TRBV7-9; clone_size: once; cdr3_nt: TGTGCCAGCAGCTTAGGAGGCTATATTACGGGACAGGGTAATCAGCCCCAGCATTTT; cdr3_aa: CASSLGGYITGQGNQPQHF
d_call: TRBD1; j_call: TRBJ1-2; v_call: TRBV27; clone_size: -; cdr3_nt: TGTGCCAGCAGGCCAGGGGGAAACTATGGCTACACCTTC; cdr3_aa: CASRPGGNYGYTF
d_call: TRBD2; j_call: TRBJ2-7; v_call: TRBV29-1; clone_size: few; cdr3_nt: TGCAGCGTTGTTCTATTTACGCGGGGGAGCTCCTACGAGCAGTACTTC; cdr3_aa: CSVVLFTRGSSYEQYF
d_call: -; j_call: TRBJ1-1; v_call: TRBV5-5; clone_size: -; cdr3_nt: TGTGCCAGCAGCTTCGGGGTCCAGATCTTGAACACTGAAGCTTTCTTT; cdr3_aa: CASSFGVQILNTEAFF
d_call: -; j_call: TRBJ2-1; v_call: TRBV19; clone_size: -; cdr3_nt: TGTGCCAGTAGTATAGATCACCGGGGGACCTACAATGAGCAGTTCTTC; cdr3_aa: CASSIDHRGTYNEQFF
d_call: TRBD1; j_call: TRBJ2-1; v_call: TRBV4-3; clone_size: -; cdr3_nt: TGCGCCAGCAGCCAAGAAGGGACAGTTCATGAGCAGTTCTTC; cdr3_aa: CASSQEGTVHEQFF
d_call: -; j_call: TRBJ1-3; v_call: TRBV5-6; clone_size: -; cdr3_nt: TGTGCCAGCAGCTTGGGTTCGGGCTCTGGAAACACCATATATTTT; cdr3_aa: CASSLGSGSGNTIYF
d_call: -; j_call: TRBJ2-7; v_call: TRBV5-6; clone_size: -; cdr3_nt: TGTGCCAGCAGCTCCAGACGGGACTCCTACGAGCAGTACTTC; cdr3_aa: CASSSRRDSYEQYF
d_call: -; j_call: TRBJ2-7; v_call: TRBV9; clone_size: -; cdr3_nt: TGTGCCAGCAGCGTAGATGGCTACGCCTACGAGCAGTACTTC; cdr3_aa: CASSVDGYAYEQYF
d_call: -; j_call: TRBJ1-2; v_call: TRBV6-1; clone_size: -; cdr3_nt: TGTGCCAGCAGTGAGCTACCGGGCTCCCAAGGCGGTAACTATGGCTACACCTTC; cdr3_aa: CASSELPGSQGGNYGYTF
d_call: TRBD1; j_call: TRBJ2-5; v_call: TRBV7-3; clone_size: -; cdr3_nt: TGTGCCAGCAGCAGGACAGGGGGGGAGACCCAGTACTTC; cdr3_aa: CASSRTGGETQYF
d_call: -; j_call: TRBJ2-7; v_call: TRBV6-1; clone_size: -; cdr3_nt: TGTGCCAGCAGTGAAGGTCTCGGTCGGGCGGAGTACGAGCAGTACTTC; cdr3_aa: CASSEGLGRAEYEQYF
d_call: TRBD1; j_call: TRBJ1-2; v_call: TRBV9; clone_size: -; cdr3_nt: TGTGCCAGCAGCCCCCCGGCGGGCAGGGGGTATGGCTACACCTTC; cdr3_aa: CASSPPAGRGYGYTF
d_call: TRBD2; j_call: TRBJ2-1; v_call: TRBV6-1; clone_size: -; cdr3_nt: TGTGCCACACTCCCGGGACTAGCTGGGGGGGAGCAGTTCTTC; cdr3_aa: CATLPGLAGGEQFF
d_call: -; j_call: TRBJ1-2; v_call: TRBV2; clone_size: -; cdr3_nt: TGTGCATCAGTGATTAGGCCCATTAACTATGGCTACACCTTC; cdr3_aa: CASVIRPINYGYTF
d_call: TRBD2; j_call: TRBJ2-1; v_call: TRBV5-1; clone_size: -; cdr3_nt: TGCGCCAGCAGCCTTACTAGCGGGGCTTACAATGAGCAGTTCTTC; cdr3_aa: CASSLTSGAYNEQFF
d_call: -; j_call: TRBJ2-5; v_call: TRBV25-1; clone_size: few; cdr3_nt: TGTGCCAGCAGTGAATGGGTGGGGGGGCGAGAGACCCAGTACTTC; cdr3_aa: CASSEWVGGRETQYF
d_call: -; j_call: TRBJ2-5; v_call: TRBV5-1; clone_size: -; cdr3_nt: TGCGCCAGCAGGCAGGGAGTCGCAGAGACCCAGTACTTC; cdr3_aa: CASRQGVAETQYF
d_call: TRBD2; j_call: TRBJ2-3; v_call: TRBV4-2; clone_size: -; cdr3_nt: TGTGCCAGCAGCCAAGATGCGGGCGGGGGGGCCTCGGATACGCAGTATTTT; cdr3_aa: CASSQDAGGGASDTQYF
d_call: -; j_call: TRBJ2-7; v_call: TRBV13; clone_size: -; cdr3_nt: TGTGCCAGCACCCTAAAAACTCTCTCCTACGAGCAGTACTTC; cdr3_aa: CASTLKTLSYEQYF
d_call: -; j_call: TRBJ1-1; v_call: TRBV5-1; clone_size: -; cdr3_nt: TGCGCCAGCAGCCGCTTAGACGGGAACACTGAAGCTTTCTTT; cdr3_aa: CASSRLDGNTEAFF
d_call: -; j_call: TRBJ2-7; v_call: TRBV7-2; clone_size: -; cdr3_nt: TGTGCCAGCAGCTTAGGGAACGGGGGCCCCTACGAGCAGTACTTC; cdr3_aa: CASSLGNGGPYEQYF
d_call: -; j_call: TRBJ2-3; v_call: TRBV5-1; clone_size: once; cdr3_nt: TGCGCCAGCAGCTTAGTTAGCAGAGGGGATACGCAGTATTTT; cdr3_aa: CASSLVSRGDTQYF
d_call: -; j_call: TRBJ2-2; v_call: TRBV2; clone_size: -; cdr3_nt: TGTGCCAGCACTTACCACACCGGGGAGCTGTTTTTT; cdr3_aa: CASTYHTGELFF
d_call: -; j_call: TRBJ1-4; v_call: TRBV9; clone_size: -; cdr3_nt: TGTGCCAGCAGCGGGGGAATTAAAGAAAAACTGTTTTTT; cdr3_aa: CASSGGIKEKLFF
d_call: -; j_call: TRBJ1-2; v_call: TRBV11-2; clone_size: -; cdr3_nt: TGTGCCAGCAGCTTAGAGTGGCAGGGCGGTGGCTACACCTTC; cdr3_aa: CASSLEWQGGGYTF
d_call: -; j_call: TRBJ2-3; v_call: TRBV12-5; clone_size: few; cdr3_nt: TGTGCTAGCCAGGGTATGAGCACAGATACGCAGTATTTT; cdr3_aa: CASQGMSTDTQYF